The rows below give T cell receptor beta chains drawn from one sample of a study of CXCR3-negative and CXCR3-positive naive CD8 T cells. TCRdb re-analyzed the 5' RACE reads; it lists each CDR3 protein once, without DNA. Reported are around 140,000 distinct CDR3 sequences; the ten largest clones contain 0.25% to 0.35%. Sequencing input: naive CXCR3- CD8+ T cells from blood. These receptor sequences come from a human donor in good health. Some clones in this sample may be carry-over from other donors' samples. Each CDR3 is given with its conserved first and last residue. Each record gives: CDR3 length, J gene, V gene, CDR3 protein.

16,TRBJ2-1,TRBV7-9,CASSSRTASSYNEQFF
15,TRBJ1-1,TRBV29-1,CSVPAIGAANTEAFF
18,TRBJ2-1,TRBV23-1,CASSQSKTGISSYNEQFF
18,TRBJ1-5,TRBV7-2,CASSHSRSLVGPYQPQHF
16,TRBJ2-1,TRBV3-1,CASSQDRTSGYNEQFF
12,TRBJ2-1,TRBV12-3/TRBV12-4,CASSLIVNEQFF
13,TRBJ2-7,TRBV20-1,CSARGVGSYEQYF
17,TRBJ2-2,TRBV19,CASRAFGTSGATGELFF
13,TRBJ1-1,TRBV29-1,CSVEGGLGTEAFF
14,TRBJ2-5,TRBV5-6,CASSLVGQQETQYF
13,TRBJ2-7,TRBV29-1,CSAADSQSYEQYF
13,TRBJ1-6,TRBV28,CASSSRENSPLHF
15,TRBJ2-1,TRBV6-6,CASSLVGGTYNEQFF
13,TRBJ2-7,TRBV13,CASSSRDSYEQYF
16,TRBJ2-7,TRBV11-2,CASSAQYGTGSYEQYF
13,TRBJ2-1,TRBV9,CASSGGTAAKQFF
18,TRBJ1-1,TRBV7-9,CASSLAPILTGLAYEAFF
17,TRBJ2-7,TRBV11-2,CASSLGFGVAGRYEQYF
14,TRBJ2-1,TRBV4-3,CASSQTLGYNEQFF
11,TRBJ1-2,TRBV25-1,CASSSGRGYTF
14,TRBJ2-7,TRBV7-8,CASSSQGAAYEQYF
12,TRBJ2-1,TRBV29-1,CSVPTPTGEQFF
12,TRBJ2-1,TRBV29-1,CSVSLSGNEQFF
16,TRBJ2-7,TRBV10-2,CASSESYGGAAYEQYF
14,TRBJ1-1,TRBV5-1,CASSLNWGAAEAFF
15,TRBJ2-7,TRBV28,CASSFRGSPRNEQYF
17,TRBJ2-6,TRBV28,CASCTGTGGSGANVLTF
13,TRBJ1-1,TRBV20-1,CSARPTGITEAFF
15,TRBJ1-6,TRBV19,CASNILDRADSPLHF
16,TRBJ2-7,TRBV2,CASREVAGGPINEQYF
14,TRBJ2-7,TRBV10-2,CASSTGTSLGEQYF
15,TRBJ2-7,TRBV12-3/TRBV12-4,CASSLEEGYSYEQYF
14,TRBJ2-1,TRBV12-3/TRBV12-4,CASSPLADYNEQFF
15,TRBJ2-7,TRBV7-2,CASSTRGPEALEQYF
15,TRBJ2-7,TRBV21-1,CASSKEGTGASEQYF
13,TRBJ2-7,TRBV29-1,CSVETGSFSEQYF
13,TRBJ2-7,TRBV12-3/TRBV12-4,CASSPVAGYEQYF
16,TRBJ2-7,TRBV29-1,CSVEDSDRGITYEQYF
13,TRBJ2-1,TRBV7-9,CASSLAVHNEQFF
13,TRBJ2-5,TRBV5-5,CASSLRLWETQYF
17,TRBJ2-4,TRBV1,CTSSKGGHLLAKNIQYF
15,TRBJ2-3,TRBV28,CASSFRDTITDTQYF
17,TRBJ2-1,TRBV29-1,CSVESITGGGSFNEQFF
13,TRBJ1-5,TRBV2,CASSDKGNQPQHF
13,TRBJ2-2,TRBV27,CASSFRTGGELFF
14,TRBJ2-5,TRBV3-1,CASSQSGGQETQYF
13,TRBJ2-2,TRBV19,CASMIGGGGELFF
15,TRBJ2-2,TRBV20-1,CSASAGTADTGELFF
15,TRBJ2-1,TRBV5-5,CASSLQAGYYNEQFF
15,TRBJ2-1,TRBV6-6,CASTPLAATHNEQFF
15,TRBJ2-6,TRBV7-9,CATSGRNSGANVLTF
15,TRBJ1-5,TRBV28,CASSWGTGPNQPQHF
18,TRBJ2-3,TRBV12-3/TRBV12-4,CASSPRPGSGVTTDTQYF
14,TRBJ1-4,TRBV28,CASSLDHARGKLFF
15,TRBJ1-2,TRBV15,CATSRDWDRGRGYTF
11,TRBJ2-1,TRBV6-6,CASGLGPPLFF
15,TRBJ2-1,TRBV7-9,CASSQAGQGGHEQFF